This TCR beta chain appears in the sequencing data of a study of T cell responses to AZD1222 COVID-19 vaccine. V shed 3 bases, J shed 1 base, and the junction held 10 bases outside the gene matches. Germline V gene sequence: CDR1 SGDLS, CDR2 YYNGEE. CDR3 size: 18 residues. Study-level findings and limits: Donors were chiefly white British, with a greater number of females, and clonal diversity was perhaps underestimated. None of the repertoires were sampled until the peak T cell response had passed.

A remark on this clone: Antigen specificity is unknown.

The table came from immunoSEQ multiplex PCR; TCRdb's copy has only in-frame clones and leaves some out. Of some 160,000 clones listed, less than 95% were seen once; the top ten hold less than 5.5%. Sequencing used peripheral blood, obtained on day 0 of AZD1222 vaccination. J is TRBJ2-2 and V is TRBV9; 9 nucleotides align to TRBD2. This receptor was obtained from an adult in good health. CDR3 DNA: TGTGCCAGCAGCGCCCGCCCGAAAGCGGGAGGGAACACCGGGGAGCTGTTTTTT. As protein: CASSARPKAGGNTGELFF.